The 9 T cell receptor beta chains given below trace back to one sample, sequenced in a study of T cells in tuberculosis. Sequencing used immunoSEQ multiplex PCR; TCRdb keeps in-frame clones, though not all of them. The sample lists about 40,000 clones, approximately 94% occurring once. Stated time point: new active TB diagnosis, blood taken before or within 7 days of starting treatment. The sample consisted of PBMCs, taken at tuberculosis diagnosis. The source of these receptors is an adult with tuberculosis.

The chain combines TRBV19 with TRBJ1-5; 9 bases agree with TRBD1. The CDR3 loop spans 15 amino acids. Germline V gene sequence: CDR1 LNHDA, CDR2 SQIVND (reference sequence). J gave up 5 bases and V 5 bases, and 7 bases lay outside the gene matches. The CDR3 spells CASSVIQGADQPQHF. The CDR3 DNA reads as TGTGCCAGTAGTGTAATACAGGGGGCGGATCAGCCCCAGCATTTT.

CDR3 region: CASSLNTGRGNTIYF. In nucleotides, the CDR3 is TGTGCCAGCAGCTTAAACACAGGGCGAGGAAACACCATATATTTT. The chain is built from TRBV7-9 and TRBJ1-3; D perhaps matches TRBD1 (6 bases). V lost 2 bases to trimming and J lost 4 bases, with 12 bases between them. The CDR3 sequence is 15 residues long. CDR1 and CDR2 (germline): SEHNR, FQNEAQ (reference sequence).

This sequence joins TRBV5-6 and TRBJ2-7; TRBD1 might be the D (6 bases). Germline CDR1 and CDR2: SGHDT and YYEEEE. Trimming took 4 bases from V and 0 from J, leaving 11 bases between them. CDR3 size: 14 residues. The CDR3 sequence is CASSVGDNSYEQYF. The DNA of the CDR3 is TGTGCCAGCAGCGTAGGGGACAACTCCTACGAGCAGTACTTC.

The chain carries TRBV11-3 and TRBJ2-7; 7 nucleotides agree with TRBD2. V was clipped by 5 bases and J by 6 bases; unmatched bases: 10. Germline-derived CDR1 and CDR2 are SGHNT and YENEEA. The CDR3 loop spans 14 amino acids. CDR3 DNA sequence: TGTGCCAGCAGCCCGGGAGGTCCGTCTGGCGAGCAGTACTTC. It specifies CASSPGGPSGEQYF.

The chain joins TRBV28 to TRBJ1-5; D unclear. The CDR3 is 17 residues long. Per the germline V gene, CDR1 is MDHEN and CDR2 is SYDVKM. Between the trimmed V and J ends, which lost 5 bases and 0 bases, there was a span of 17 bases. The CDR3, as DNA: TGTGCCAGCAGTCCGCGTAGAAACAGCTATAGCAATCAGCCCCAGCATTTT. This codes for CASSPRRNSYSNQPQHF.

The chain is built from TRBV6-1 and TRBJ1-1; tentatively, D is TRBD1 (5 bases). Trimming shortened V by 4 bases and J by 2 bases, and 14 bases separated the two germline ends. The germline V gene encodes CDR1 MNHNS and CDR2 SASEGT. The CDR3 runs 15 residues. The CDR3 DNA reads TGTGCCAGCAGTGGGGCCGGGGGGATTAACACTGAAGCTTTCTTT. It specifies CASSGAGGINTEAFF.

The chain employs TRBV28 and TRBJ1-1, with 9 bases fitting TRBD1. There are 13 residues in the CDR3. V was pared by 6 bases and J by 8 bases, with 7 bases of the junction left unmatched. Germline assignment: CDR1 MDHEN and CDR2 SYDVKM. This CDR3 reads CASSKGTGKEAFF. The CDR3 DNA is TGTGCCAGCAGCAAAGGGACAGGGAAAGAAGCTTTCTTT. Variable domain in full (rest from reference TRBV28 and TRBJ1-1): DVKVTQSSRYLVKRTGEKVFLECVQDMDHENMFWYRQDPGLGLRLIYFSYDVKMKEKGDIPEGYSVSREKKERFSLILESASTNQTSMYLCASSKGTGKEAFFGQGTRLTVV.

V gene TRBV10-2 combines with J gene TRBJ1-5, with D unclear. Germline CDR1 reads WSHSY; CDR2 reads SAAADI. The V gene lost 3 bases and the J gene lost 2 bases, with 11 bases spanning the gap. The CDR3 is made up of 15 amino acids. CDR3 amino acids: CASSDGGRGNQPQHF. CDR3 sequence (DNA): TGCGCCAGCAGTGACGGAGGGAGAGGCAATCAGCCCCAGCATTTT.

This chain joins TRBV5-8 and TRBJ2-1; D is possibly TRBD2 (5 bases). Trimming removed 6 bases from V and 0 bases from J, with 13 bases in between. CDR3 length: 15 residues. The germline gives CDR1 SGHTS, CDR2 YDEGEE. CDR3 DNA: TGTGCCAGCACCTCCGGGGAGACCTCCTACAATGAGCAGTTCTTC. Encoded protein: CASTSGETSYNEQFF.